This T cell receptor beta chain was captured by sequencing in a study of cytomegalovirus exposure and HLA in healthy donors. V lost 2 bases, J lost 5 bases, and 10 bases lay in between. CDR1 and CDR2 from the germline V gene are SGHNT and YENEEA. This CDR3 contains 13 residues. PCR primers comprised 60 Vbeta and 13 Jbeta primers. Sequencing was performed with immunoSEQ multiplex PCR; in TCRdb, only in-frame clones are kept and a portion is missing. The sample has 100,000 to 150,000 clones, approximately 8.6% seen once. The receptor was isolated from a woman aged 40 to 49 in good health and CMV-seropositive. Specimen: PBMCs. The chain joins TRBV11-3 to TRBJ2-7; tentative D call: TRBD1 (6 bases). CDR3 protein: CASSLTTGHEQYF. CDR3 bases: TGTGCCAGCAGCTTAACGACAGGCCACGAGCAGTACTTC.